A selection of T cell receptor beta chains follows, all from one sample in a study of cytomegalovirus exposure and HLA in healthy donors. Some clones are missing from TCRdb's copy, which holds only in-frame ones; the method was immunoSEQ multiplex PCR. In the table there are roughly 110,000 clones, 70% to 80% of which are singletons. Sequenced material: PBMCs. The receptors shown here come from a human donor in good health. Both conserved end residues are part of each CDR3. Each record gives: D gene, J gene, V gene, clone size, CDR3 DNA, CDR3 protein. A D gene is named only where the DNA matches it firmly. Only some rows state a clone size, as once, few, many or a class for expanded clones.

>.|TRBJ2-7|TRBV29-1|few
TGCAGCGTTGAGCACACAAACACCTACGAGCAGTACTTC
CSVEHTNTYEQYF
>TRBD1|TRBJ1-3|TRBV7-2|few
TGTGCCAGCAGCTTAATTGTTCAGGGGGCCTCTGGAAACACCATATATTTT
CASSLIVQGASGNTIYF
>TRBD2|TRBJ2-1|TRBV7-6|.
TGTGCCAGCAGCTTAGGTGTGGCGGGGGGGCTTGATGAGCAGTTCTTC
CASSLGVAGGLDEQFF
>TRBD1|TRBJ1-6|TRBV10-2|.
TGCGCCAGCAGTGAGCAACAGGGGAGAAAGCCCCTCCACTTT
CASSEQQGRKPLHF
>.|TRBJ1-1|TRBV27|.
TGTGCCAGCAGTTCACAATCGGGACTCGGGGGGGCTTTCTTT
CASSSQSGLGGAFF
>TRBD1|TRBJ1-1|TRBV5-6|.
TGTGCCAGCAGCTTGGTTGGGACAGGGACCATGAACACTGAAGCTTTCTTT
CASSLVGTGTMNTEAFF
>.|TRBJ2-3|TRBV6-5|.
TGTGCCAGCGGCAGAGATACGCAGTATTTT
CASGRDTQYF
>.|TRBJ1-1|TRBV28|.
TGTGCCAGCAGTTCCCCCTCGGTCGGAGCCCCTGAAGCTTTCTTT
CASSSPSVGAPEAFF
>TRBD2|TRBJ2-7|TRBV19|.
TGTGCCACCATACGGGGGGGGCTCTACGAGCAGTACTTC
CATIRGGLYEQYF
>.|TRBJ2-7|TRBV15|few
TGTGCCACCAGCAGAGAAAAGGGGTTAACCTACGAGCAGTACTTC
CATSREKGLTYEQYF
>.|TRBJ2-5|TRBV7-6|.
TGTGCCAGCAGCTTAGATCAGGGTTCAACGAATCTGGAGACCCAGTACTTC
CASSLDQGSTNLETQYF
>.|TRBJ2-7|TRBV30|.
TGTGCCTGGAGTGACAAGTGGGAGCAGTACTTC
CAWSDKWEQYF
>TRBD1|TRBJ1-1|TRBV5-6|.
TGTGCCAGCATGCAGACAGGGTTGAACACTGAAGCTTTCTTT
CASMQTGLNTEAFF
>TRBD2|TRBJ2-7|TRBV28|.
TGTGCCAGCGGGACTAGCGGGGCCTACGAGCAGTACTTC
CASGTSGAYEQYF
>.|TRBJ2-7|TRBV6-5|.
TGTGCCAGCAGTTACGGCCCTTACGAGCAGTACTTC
CASSYGPYEQYF
>TRBD2|TRBJ2-2|TRBV30|.
TGTGCCTGGAAGGGCGGGGGGGCAGAAACCGGGGAGCTGTTTTTT
CAWKGGGAETGELFF
>.|TRBJ1-2|TRBV19|.
TGTGCCAGTAGTAGTAATCGTGACAGGCATCTCTATGGCTACACCTTC
CASSSNRDRHLYGYTF
>.|TRBJ1-4|TRBV7-8|.
TGTGCCAGCAGTCCCCGCATGTTGGGCCGGCGTGAAAAACTGTTTTTT
CASSPRMLGRREKLFF
>.|TRBJ2-7|TRBV6-7|.
TGTGCCAGCAGTTACTCGATTAGCCCCCAAAGTCCCTACGAGCAGTACTTC
CASSYSISPQSPYEQYF
>.|TRBJ1-1|TRBV11-3|.
TGTGCCAGCAGCTTAGTCACGGGCACTGAAGCTTTCTTT
CASSLVTGTEAFF
>TRBD1|TRBJ1-2|TRBV7-2|.
TGTGCCAGCAGCTCGGTATCACAGGGGCCCGTAGGCTACACCTTC
CASSSVSQGPVGYTF
>.|TRBJ1-4|TRBV27|once
TGTGCCAGCAGTAGGGGGGGAATAGTTGCAACTAATGAAAAACTGTTTTTT
CASSRGGIVATNEKLFF
>TRBD2|TRBJ2-3|TRBV19|.
TGTGCCAGTAGGCCGCTAGCGGGAGGCCCCACAGATACGCAGTATTTT
CASRPLAGGPTDTQYF
>TRBD2|TRBJ2-7|TRBV5-1|.
TGCGCCAGCAGCTTGGTTTCCGCGGGAGGGCCTGAAGAGCAGTACTTC
CASSLVSAGGPEEQYF
>.|TRBJ2-2|TRBV19|few
TGTGCCAGTACCAATCCGAACACCGGGGAGCTGTTTTTT
CASTNPNTGELFF
>.|TRBJ1-4|TRBV27|once
TGTGCCAGCAGACCCTCGGGGAGTGGTGAAAAACTGTTTTTT
CASRPSGSGEKLFF
>TRBD2|TRBJ2-3|TRBV2|few
TGTGCCAGTGGACTAGCAGGCACAGATACGCAGTATTTT
CASGLAGTDTQYF
>.|TRBJ1-2|TRBV27|.
TGTGCCAGCGCCCCCGGGGGGCAGCGTGGCTACACCTTC
CASAPGGQRGYTF
>.|TRBJ1-6|TRBV11-2|.
TGTGCCAGCAGCATCTCCCGGGACATTACACCCCTCCACTTT
CASSISRDITPLHF
>.|TRBJ2-7|TRBV5-1|.
TGCGCCAGCAGCTTGGATGGGACACCCTACGAGCAGTACTTC
CASSLDGTPYEQYF
>.|TRBJ2-3|TRBV7-6|.
TGTGCCAGCAGCTTAGAAGGGGTGGGCACAGATACGCAGTATTTT
CASSLEGVGTDTQYF
>.|TRBJ1-1|TRBV7-2|.
TGTGCCAGCAGCTTAGTGAGAGGCCCGGGGAAAGGAGCTTTCTTT
CASSLVRGPGKGAFF